The 5 T cell receptor beta chains reported below all come from one sample, sequenced in a study of T cell responses to AZD1222 COVID-19 vaccine. Method: immunoSEQ multiplex PCR; TCRdb's copy keeps in-frame clones and lacks some. The table has around 180,000 clones, about 90% seen once; the top ten hold 2.5% to 3%. The specimen was peripheral blood, collected on day 0 of MenACWY control vaccination. These receptor sequences come from an adult in good health.

V gene TRBV7-9 combines with J gene TRBJ1-5, with unresolved D. V was pared by 2 bases and J by 8 bases, with 7 bases between. In germline, CDR1 is SEHNR, CDR2 FQNEAQ (reference sequence). The CDR3 runs to 12 residues. The CDR3 nucleotides are TGTGCCAGCAGCTTAAACTCGGAGCCCCAGCATTTT. It codes for CASSLNSEPQHF. Supplemented by reference TRBV7-9 and TRBJ1-5, the full variable domain reads DTGVSQNPRHKITKRGQNVTFRCDPISEHNRLYWYRQTLGQGPEFLTYFQNEAQLEKSRLLSDRFSAERPKGSFSTLEIQRTEQGDSAMYLCASSLNSEPQHFGDGTRLSIL.

The genes are TRBV18 and TRBJ2-2; the match to TRBD2 covers 12 bases. The trim removed 3 bases at V and 4 bases at J, leaving 3 bases unmatched. The germline gives CDR1 KGHSH, CDR2 LQKENI. The CDR3 length is 16 residues. CDR3 sequence: CASSPSSGGATGELFF. CDR3 DNA: TGTGCCAGCTCACCGTCTAGCGGGGGGGCCACCGGGGAGCTGTTTTTT.

The chain employs TRBV28 and TRBJ2-7, with D perhaps TRBD2 (6 bases). The V end lost 6 bases, the J end lost 3 bases, and 21 bases lay between the germline ends. From germline, CDR1 is MDHEN and CDR2 SYDVKM. The CDR3 spans 16 residues. The CDR3 here is CASSLQPGTLHYEQYF. CDR3 DNA sequence: TGTGCCAGCAGCCTCCAACCCGGGACTCTTCACTACGAGCAGTACTTC.

The chain recombines TRBV6-2 or TRBV6-3 with TRBJ2-7; D remains ambiguous. The length of the CDR3 is 15 residues. Germline V gene lookup returns CDR1 MNHEY and CDR2 SVGEGT. V lost 5 bases, J lost 0 bases, and 14 bases lay in between. The CDR3 DNA is TGTGCCAGCAGTCTCTCTTCGGCAAGCTCCTACGAGCAGTACTTC. Protein sequence: CASSLSSASSYEQYF.

This clone came up a few times. The J gene is TRBJ1-2, the V gene TRBV27; 8 bases are shared with TRBD1. After removal of 6 bases from V and 5 bases from J, the junction contained 8 bases not matched to a gene. Germline CDR1 MNHEY, CDR2 SMNVEV (reference sequence). CDR3 length: 14 residues. The CDR3 spells CASRTGAGGYGYTF. DNA for the CDR3: TGTGCCAGCAGGACAGGGGCGGGTGGGTATGGCTACACCTTC.